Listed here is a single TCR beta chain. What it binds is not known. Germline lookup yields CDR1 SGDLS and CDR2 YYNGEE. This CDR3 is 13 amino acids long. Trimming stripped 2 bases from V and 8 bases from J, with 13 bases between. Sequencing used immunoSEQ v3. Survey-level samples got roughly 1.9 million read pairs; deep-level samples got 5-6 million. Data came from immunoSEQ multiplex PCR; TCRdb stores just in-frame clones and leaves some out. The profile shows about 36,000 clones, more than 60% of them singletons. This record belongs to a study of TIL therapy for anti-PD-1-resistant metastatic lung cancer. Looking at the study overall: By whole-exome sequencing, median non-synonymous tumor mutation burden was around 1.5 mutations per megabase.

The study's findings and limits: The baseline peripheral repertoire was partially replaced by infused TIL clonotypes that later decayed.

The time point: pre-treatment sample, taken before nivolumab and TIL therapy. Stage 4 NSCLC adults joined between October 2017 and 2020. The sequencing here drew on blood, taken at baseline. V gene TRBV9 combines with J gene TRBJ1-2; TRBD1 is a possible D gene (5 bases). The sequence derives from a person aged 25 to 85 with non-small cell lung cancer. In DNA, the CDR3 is TGTGCCAGCAGCGTCGGGACGGTGGGAGGCTACACCTTC. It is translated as CASSVGTVGGYTF.